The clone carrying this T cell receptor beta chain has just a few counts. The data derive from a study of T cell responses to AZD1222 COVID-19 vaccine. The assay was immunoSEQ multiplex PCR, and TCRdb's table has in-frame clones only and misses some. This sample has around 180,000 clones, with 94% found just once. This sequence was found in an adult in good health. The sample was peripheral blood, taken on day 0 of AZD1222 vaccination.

The CDR3 is CASSPPTNYGYTF. The CDR3 DNA reads TGTGCCAGCAGTCCGCCCACTAACTATGGCTACACCTTC. The chain joins TRBV6-2 or TRBV6-3 to TRBJ1-2; no clear D gene. The germline V gene encodes CDR1 MNHEY and CDR2 SVGEGT. This CDR3 comprises 13 residues. Trimming cost V 5 bases and J 0 bases, with 7 bases left between them.